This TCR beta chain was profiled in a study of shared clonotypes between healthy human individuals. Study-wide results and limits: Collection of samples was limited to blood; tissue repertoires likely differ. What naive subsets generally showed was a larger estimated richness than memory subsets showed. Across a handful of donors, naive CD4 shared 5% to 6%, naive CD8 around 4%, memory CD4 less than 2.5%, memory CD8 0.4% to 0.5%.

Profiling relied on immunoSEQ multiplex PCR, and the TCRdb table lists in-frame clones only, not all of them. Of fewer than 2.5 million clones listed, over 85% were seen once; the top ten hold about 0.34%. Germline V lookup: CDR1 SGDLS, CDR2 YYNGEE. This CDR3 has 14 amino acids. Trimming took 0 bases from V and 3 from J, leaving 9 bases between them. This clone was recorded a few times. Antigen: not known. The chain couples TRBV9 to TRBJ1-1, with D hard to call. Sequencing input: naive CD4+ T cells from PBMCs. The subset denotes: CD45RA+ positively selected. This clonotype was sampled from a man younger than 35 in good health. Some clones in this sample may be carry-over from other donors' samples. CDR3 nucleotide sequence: TGTGCCAGCAGCGTAGACACCACGGACACTGAAGCTTTCTTT. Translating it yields CASSVDTTDTEAFF.